This T cell receptor beta chain was captured by sequencing in a study of T cell changes during pregnancy in multiple sclerosis. Produced via immunoSEQ multiplex PCR; TCRdb's table is partial and in-frame only. The sample carries tens of thousands of clones, approximately 92% recorded once. The sequences come from CD4+ T cells from peripheral blood mononuclear cells, collected after pregnancy. The TCR sequence derives from a female donor in good health, enrolled as a control in a pregnancy study.

The CDR3 coding sequence is TGTGCCAGCGACCGGGACTGGACCAACACCATATATTTT. As protein: CASDRDWTNTIYF. This sequence joins TRBV7-9 and TRBJ1-3, with D possibly TRBD1 on 5 matching bases. CDR1 SEHNR and CDR2 FQNEAQ come from the germline V gene (reference sequence). This CDR3 is built from 13 residues. V was cut by 8 bases and J by 7 bases, with 15 bases left in between.